This is a list of T cell receptor beta chains from one sample in a study of blood T cell repertoires in COVID-19. TCRdb's table, derived via immunoSEQ multiplex PCR, lists solely in-frame clones and lacks some. The sample yields over 200,000 clones, 84% seen once. Material: peripheral blood. The source of these receptors is a woman of 80 years or more with active or convalescent COVID-19. CDR3s include the opening cysteine and the closing phenylalanine or tryptophan. D genes are given only for firm matches.

v_call	d_call	j_call	cdr3_aa	cdr3_nt
TRBV6-4	.	TRBJ1-6	CASSEEGRPNSPLHF	TGTGCCAGCAGTGAGGAGGGCAGGCCTAATTCACCCCTCCACTTT
TRBV29-1	.	TRBJ2-3	CSVVQRTDTQYF	TGCAGCGTTGTACAGCGCACAGATACGCAGTATTTT
TRBV28	.	TRBJ1-6	CASIGGGDSRNSPLHF	TGTGCCAGCATCGGGGGTGGGGATTCAAGGAATTCACCCCTCCACTTT
TRBV30	TRBD1	TRBJ1-2	CAWSADRGFGYTF	TGTGCCTGGAGTGCGGACAGGGGTTTTGGCTACACCTTC
TRBV7-2	.	TRBJ2-2	CASSLAPTGELFF	TGTGCCAGCAGCCTGGCCCCCACCGGGGAGCTGTTTTTT
TRBV10-3	.	TRBJ2-3	CAISESSPHTDTQYF	TGTGCCATCAGTGAGTCGTCCCCACACACAGATACGCAGTATTTT
TRBV7-7	TRBD1	TRBJ2-1	CASSPPGTGHREQFF	TGTGCCAGCAGCCCCCCCGGGACAGGGCACCGTGAGCAGTTCTTC
TRBV7-2	.	TRBJ2-7	CASSLDNYEQYF	TGTGCCAGCAGCTTGGACAACTACGAGCAGTACTTC
TRBV24-1	TRBD2	TRBJ2-7	CADRGGGRIADEQYF	TGTGCTGATCGGGGGGGTGGTAGGATTGCTGACGAGCAGTACTTC
TRBV3-1/TRBV3-2	TRBD1	TRBJ1-2	CASSRGQGKGYGYTF	TGTGCCAGCAGCCGAGGACAGGGGAAAGGCTATGGCTACACCTTC
TRBV18	.	TRBJ1-2	CASSPSRTVSYGYTF	TGTGCCAGCTCCCCTTCGCGGACAGTGAGCTATGGCTACACCTTC
TRBV28	TRBD1	TRBJ1-2	CASTRQGGGSYGYTF	TGTGCCAGCACCAGACAGGGGGGCGGGTCATATGGCTACACCTTC
TRBV6-5	TRBD1	TRBJ1-1	CASSQPGQWNTEAFF	TGTGCCAGCAGTCAACCGGGACAGTGGAACACTGAAGCTTTCTTT
TRBV16	.	TRBJ2-2	CASSQSGQITGELFF	TGTGCCAGCAGCCAATCCGGACAGATCACCGGGGAGCTGTTTTTT